This paragraph covers one TCR beta chain sequence. The PCR had 60 Vbeta and 13 Jbeta primers. Profiled with immunoSEQ multiplex PCR; TCRdb holds only in-frame clones, not every one. The data show 120,000 or so clones, over 60% seen once. These data belong to a study of cytomegalovirus exposure and HLA in healthy donors. At the level of the study: Earlier findings included 100 million to 130 million unique TCR beta sequences obtained from 180 million or so T cells.

This CDR3 contains 17 residues. V was pared by 1 base and J by 11 bases, with 12 bases of the junction left unmatched. Germline V gene data show CDR1 as MDHEN and CDR2 as SYDVKM. This receptor was obtained from a female donor in good health and CMV-seronegative. V and J are TRBV28 and TRBJ1-6; TRBD1 matches at 9 bases. The specimen sequenced was PBMCs. The CDR3 loop reads CASSLYGTGRGRPPLHF. CDR3 DNA: TGTGCCAGCAGTTTATATGGGACAGGGCGGGGTAGGCCACCCCTCCACTTT.